A single sample gave rise to the 23 T cell receptor beta chains below, sequenced in a study of T cell responses to AZD1222 COVID-19 vaccine. Measured with immunoSEQ multiplex PCR; TCRdb has only the in-frame clones, and not every one. The sample lists about 180,000 clones, roughly 88% occurring once. The material was peripheral blood, obtained 28 days after the second AZD1222 dose. Receptors were obtained from an adult who received the AZD1222 COVID-19 vaccine.

This chain joins TRBV7-2 and TRBJ1-6; possibly TRBD1 for D (6 bases). This CDR3 region has 16 residues. Trimming took off 6 bases at V and 5 bases at J, with 17 bases between the two ends. Looked up from germline, CDR1 is SGHTA and CDR2 is FQGNSA. The CDR3 nucleotides are TGTGCCAGCAGATCCAGTTCGGGACACCATAATTCACCCCTCCACTTT. It encodes CASRSSSGHHNSPLHF.

The V and J genes are TRBV16 and TRBJ2-1, with 8 bases lining up with TRBD2. The junction had 8 bases not matched to a gene; V was cut back by 7 bases and J by 3 bases. The V gene's germline CDR1 is KGHSY and CDR2 FQNENV. The CDR3 has 15 residues. CDR3 protein: CASTLGGAVYNEQFF. DNA of the CDR3: TGTGCCAGCACCCTCGGGGGGGCCGTCTACAATGAGCAGTTCTTC.

The CDR3 nucleotides are TGTGCCAGCAGTTCAGCTGACAGGGTGAACACTGAAGCTTTCTTT. Its protein is CASSSADRVNTEAFF. V is TRBV28 and J is TRBJ1-1; 7 bases fit TRBD1. CDR1 and CDR2 from the germline V gene are MDHEN and SYDVKM. There are 15 residues in the CDR3. With 4 bases clipped from V and 0 bases from J, the junction kept 5 bases outside the gene matches.

This chain connects TRBV30 to TRBJ2-2; no firm D call. The CDR3 is made up of 12 amino acids. Germline V gene sequence: CDR1 GTSNPN, CDR2 SVGIG (reference sequence). V shed 1 base and J shed 5 bases, with 5 bases lying between them. The CDR3, as DNA: TGTGCCTGGAGTGGATCAACCGGGGAGCTGTTTTTT. Translation gives CAWSGSTGELFF. The full variable domain, rest sourced from reference TRBV30 and TRBJ2-2, is SQTIHQWPATLVQPVGSPLSLECTVEGTSNPNLYWYRQAAGRGLQLLFYSVGIGQISSEVPQNLSASRPQDRQFILSSKKLLLSDSGFYLCAWSGSTGELFFGEGSRLTVL.

The rearrangement joins TRBV25-1 to TRBJ2-1; D perhaps matches TRBD1 (5 bases). V lost 4 bases and J 1 base, leaving 20 bases between the germline ends. This CDR3 has 18 amino acids. Germline V gene data show CDR1 as MGHDK and CDR2 as SYGVNS. Here the CDR3 DNA reads TGTGCCAGCAGTGGCCTAGGACCCATGGGGCGGTCCTACAATGAGCAGTTCTTC. Its protein is CASSGLGPMGRSYNEQFF.

The chain employs TRBV7-3 and TRBJ2-5; D not resolved. V shed 6 bases and J shed 4 bases, with 15 bases lying between them. This CDR3 comprises 14 residues. Germline lookup yields CDR1 SGHTA and CDR2 FQGTGA. The CDR3, as DNA: TGTGCCAGCAGTCCCGGTCCATCCGCAGAGACCCAGTACTTC. It codes for CASSPGPSAETQYF.

V is TRBV5-5 and J is TRBJ1-1; D unclear. The CDR3 consists of 13 residues. The V and J ends lost 4 bases and 3 bases respectively, with 10 bases between them. CDR1 SGHKS and CDR2 YYEKEE come from the germline V gene (reference sequence). Here the CDR3 reads CASSMLSDTEAFF. The CDR3 nucleotides read TGTGCCAGCAGCATGCTCTCGGACACTGAAGCTTTCTTT.

V gene TRBV4-2 combines with J gene TRBJ1-2; TRBD1 aligns across 7 bases. Germline V gene lookup returns CDR1 LGHNA and CDR2 YNFKEQ. The V gene end was trimmed by 7 bases and the J gene end by 2 bases; junction bases not matched to a gene: 7. This CDR3 is built from 14 residues. This CDR3 is CASNPTGSNYGYTF. In DNA, the CDR3 is TGTGCCAGCAACCCGACAGGGTCCAACTATGGCTACACCTTC.

The chain couples TRBV4-3 to TRBJ2-2; D is undetermined. Germline V gene data show CDR1 as LGHNA and CDR2 as YSLEER. V gave up 4 bases and J gave up 4 bases, with 7 bases separating them. The CDR3 length is 13 residues. This CDR3 is CASSPTGTGELFF. The CDR3 nucleotides read TGCGCCAGCAGCCCGACGGGCACCGGGGAGCTGTTTTTT.

The gene calls are TRBV19 and TRBJ1-5, with D possibly matching TRBD1 (6 bases). Trimming left V 6 bases short and J 6 bases short, with 9 bases between. CDR1 LNHDA and CDR2 SQIVND come from the germline V gene (reference sequence). The CDR3 totals 12 residues. The CDR3 here is CASRGGGQPQHF. DNA for the CDR3: TGTGCCAGTAGGGGGGGCGGTCAGCCCCAGCATTTT.

V usage is TRBV13 and J usage is TRBJ1-1; the match to TRBD1 covers 10 bases. V gave up 5 bases and J gave up 5 bases; unmatched junction bases: 14. The length of the CDR3 is 17 residues. Germline values: CDR1 PRHDT, CDR2 FYEKMQ (reference sequence). The CDR3 is CASSLRQGAPRGTEAFF. CDR3 coding DNA: TGTGCCAGCAGCCTCAGACAGGGGGCCCCGAGAGGGACTGAAGCTTTCTTT. Full variable domain (remainder filled in from reference TRBV13 and TRBJ1-1): AAGVIQSPRHLIKEKRETATLKCYPIPRHDTVYWYQQGPGQDPQFLISFYEKMQSDKGSIPDRFSAQQFSDYHSELNMSSLELGDSALYFCASSLRQGAPRGTEAFFGQGTRLTVV.

The V call is TRBV5-1, the J call TRBJ2-2; 8 bases line up with TRBD1. The CDR3 is made up of 15 amino acids. Losses at the gene ends were 3 bases for V and 4 bases for J; bases not matched to a gene: 5. Germline lookup yields CDR1 SGHRS and CDR2 YFSETQ. CDR3 coding DNA: TGCGCCAGCAGCTCGCAGGGGGCGGGCACCGGGGAGCTGTTTTTT. Residues: CASSSQGAGTGELFF.

V is TRBV27 and J is TRBJ1-1; D possibly corresponds to TRBD1 (6 bases). The V gene's germline CDR1 is MNHEY and CDR2 SMNVEV (reference sequence). Trimming shortened V by 5 bases and J by 4 bases, and 20 bases separated the two germline ends. The CDR3 covers 16 residues. CDR3: CASSPYSRTVSTEAFF. CDR3 coding DNA: TGTGCCAGCAGTCCCTACTCCCGGACAGTGAGCACTGAAGCTTTCTTT.

This clone was seen a single time. The CDR3 DNA reads TGTGCCAGCACCTCCGGGACGGCCAATCAGCCCCAGCATTTT. This translates into CASTSGTANQPQHF. The rearrangement uses TRBV6-5 and TRBJ1-5; TRBD1 is a possible D gene (5 bases). V was trimmed by 7 bases and J by 3 bases, leaving 13 bases between them. Per germline, CDR1 MNHEY and CDR2 SVGAGI. This CDR3 comprises 14 residues.

The J gene is TRBJ1-6, the V gene TRBV3-1 (or the pseudogene TRBV3-2); D is possibly TRBD1 (5 bases). Germline V lookup: CDR1 LGHDT, CDR2 YNNKEL (reference sequence). V lost 0 bases to trimming and J lost 6 bases, with 12 bases between them. The CDR3 is 16 residues long. The chain's CDR3 is CASSQDLGRTNSPLHF. CDR3 nucleotide sequence: TGTGCCAGCAGCCAAGATCTGGGACGGACTAATTCACCCCTCCACTTT.

The chain combines TRBV30 with TRBJ1-5; D gene unclear. This CDR3 is built from 11 residues. Trimming left V 2 bases short and J 9 bases short, with 8 bases between. Germline-derived CDR1 and CDR2 are GTSNPN and SVGIG (reference sequence). CDR3 DNA: TGTGCCTGGAGTTTGCTGGGGCCCCAGCATTTT. It translates to CAWSLLGPQHF. Combining the CDR3 with reference TRBV30 and TRBJ1-5 gives the whole variable domain SQTIHQWPATLVQPVGSPLSLECTVEGTSNPNLYWYRQAAGRGLQLLFYSVGIGQISSEVPQNLSASRPQDRQFILSSKKLLLSDSGFYLCAWSLLGPQHFGDGTRLSIL.

V and J are TRBV5-1 and TRBJ2-4, with TRBD1 as a possible D gene (6 bases). Trimming took off 2 bases at V and 5 bases at J, with 8 bases between the two ends. This CDR3 contains 13 residues. Germline V gene data show CDR1 as SGHRS and CDR2 as YFSETQ. CDR3 loop: CASSFAGENIQYF. The CDR3 region has the DNA TGCGCCAGCAGCTTCGCAGGGGAAAACATTCAGTACTTC.

In this sample, this clone turned up once. The genes are TRBV11-3 and TRBJ2-5; 12 bases fit TRBD1. The CDR3 covers 15 residues. The V gene's germline CDR1 is SGHNT and CDR2 YENEEA. Unmatched junction bases numbered 6, after V lost 5 bases and J lost 5 bases. This CDR3 is CASSTGTGGEETQYF. The CDR3 DNA sequence: TGTGCCAGCAGCACCGGGACAGGGGGCGAGGAGACCCAGTACTTC.

The gene calls are TRBV19 and TRBJ2-3; tentative D call: TRBD2 (6 bases). Trimming took 4 bases from V and 0 from J, leaving 14 bases between them. The CDR3 contains 16 residues. Germline V gene data show CDR1 as LNHDA and CDR2 as SQIVND (reference sequence). For the CDR3, the DNA is TGTGCCAGTAGTAACCCCGGAGGGGCTAGCACAGATACGCAGTATTTT. Protein: CASSNPGGASTDTQYF. Combining the CDR3 with reference TRBV19 and TRBJ2-3 gives the whole variable domain DGGITQSPKYLFRKEGQNVTLSCEQNLNHDAMYWYRQDPGQGLRLIYYSQIVNDFQKGDIAEGYSVSREKKESFPLTVTSAQKNPTAFYLCASSNPGGASTDTQYFGPGTRLTVL.

J is TRBJ2-2 and V is TRBV6-5, with 7 bases identical to TRBD1. Trimming removed 4 bases from V and 4 bases from J; junction bases left unmatched: 6. The germline V gene has CDR1 MNHEY and CDR2 SVGAGI. The CDR3 loop spans 15 amino acids. CDR3 sequence (DNA): TGTGCCAGCAGTTGGGCCGGGACAGCCACCGGGGAGCTGTTTTTT. Translating it yields CASSWAGTATGELFF.

The rearrangement joins TRBV30 to TRBJ1-5; D might be TRBD1 (5 bases). Per the germline V gene, CDR1 is GTSNPN and CDR2 is SVGIG (reference sequence). The CDR3 consists of 16 residues. Trimming cost V 1 base and J 1 base, with 14 bases left between them. The CDR3 loop reads CAWSEGQVYSNQPQHF. The CDR3 DNA reads TGTGCCTGGAGTGAGGGGCAGGTCTACAGCAATCAGCCCCAGCATTTT.

This rearrangement joins TRBV19 to TRBJ2-5, with TRBD2 as a possible D gene (6 bases). This CDR3 contains 16 residues. The germline V and J ends were trimmed by 1 base and 5 bases, with 17 bases remaining between them. Germline values: CDR1 LNHDA, CDR2 SQIVND (reference sequence). CDR3 bases: TGTGCCAGTAGTATAGCAAGTGGAGGGACTGTGGAGACCCAGTACTTC. The encoded protein is CASSIASGGTVETQYF.

The chain couples TRBV5-4 to TRBJ2-1; TRBD1 matches 7 bases. The CDR3 is 14 amino acids. Germline-derived CDR1 and CDR2 are SGHNT and YYREEE (reference sequence). The V and J ends lost 4 bases and 6 bases, in that order; junction bases with no gene match: 7. The CDR3 region is CASSRQGQTNEQFF. The CDR3 nucleotides read TGTGCCAGCAGCCGACAGGGACAGACCAATGAGCAGTTCTTC.